These 32 T cell receptor beta chains originate from one sample sequenced in a study of beta chain features in type 1 diabetes. Study-level results: Shorter TCRB CDR3s, moderately but significantly so, marked every one of the four CD4+ subsets in Type 1 diabetes patients.

For these TCRs, the target antigens are not known. Since all of the isolated RNA was reverse transcribed, expressed TCRB transcripts were what got sequenced. Measured with immunoSEQ multiplex PCR; TCRdb has only the in-frame clones, and not every one. This sample carries 300,000 to 400,000 clones, around 9.6% of them seen once, and the ten largest clones take around 0.66%. The specimen was central memory CD4+ T cells from blood. These receptors were collected from a man aged 25 to 40 with type 1 diabetes.

The chain combines TRBV7-9 with TRBJ1-2; D remains unclear. The CDR3 covers 14 residues. V lost 0 bases and J lost 4, with 9 bases in between. Per the germline V gene, CDR1 is SEHNR and CDR2 is FQNEAQ (reference sequence). The CDR3 DNA reads TGTGCCAGCAGCTTAGCCCGTAGTTTCTATGGCTACACCTTC. Translated: CASSLARSFYGYTF.

This clone was detected only a few times. The rearrangement uses TRBV29-1 and TRBJ2-5; weak D call: TRBD1 (5 bases). This CDR3 has 12 residues. V lost 7 bases, J lost 5 bases, and 14 bases lay in between. Germline CDR1 reads SQVTM; CDR2 reads ANQGSEA. The CDR3 nucleotides read TGCAGCGCTGCAGGGCAATCGGAGACCCAGTACTTC. Its translation: CSAAGQSETQYF. Complete variable domain (other parts from reference TRBV29-1 and TRBJ2-5): SAVISQKPSRDICQRGTSLTIQCQVDSQVTMMFWYRQQPGQSLTLIATANQGSEATYESGFVIDKFPISRPNLTFSTLTVSNMSPEDSSIYLCSAAGQSETQYFGPGTRLLVL.

This chain links TRBV7-3 with TRBJ2-6, with D unresolved. The V gene's germline CDR1 is SGHTA and CDR2 FQGTGA. The germline V and J ends were trimmed by 5 bases and 1 base, with 9 bases remaining between them. This CDR3 is 15 amino acids long. The CDR3 region is CASSHSSSGANVLTF. The CDR3 DNA reads TGTGCCAGCAGCCACAGTAGTTCTGGGGCCAACGTCCTGACTTTC.

This clone was seen a few times. Other nucleotide sequences from this sample produce the same CDR3. This chain connects TRBV28 to TRBJ2-7; 12 bases fit TRBD2. Germline V CDR1 and CDR2: MDHEN, SYDVKM. This CDR3 comprises 15 residues. V lost 2 bases to trimming and J lost 4 bases; unmatched junction nucleotides: 3. The CDR3 bases are TGTGCCAGCAGTTTAAGGCTAGCGGGGGGGTACGAGCAGTACTTC. Its translation: CASSLRLAGGYEQYF.

This clone appeared once. The chain carries TRBV2 and TRBJ1-6; D call uncertain. The CDR3 length is 14 residues. V was cut by 7 bases and J by 10 bases, with 17 bases left in between. Germline-derived CDR1 and CDR2 are SNHLY and FYNNEI. The CDR3 sequence: CASKGLTPGSPLHF. Here the CDR3 DNA reads TGTGCCAGCAAGGGTTTGACCCCCGGGTCACCCCTCCACTTT.

This clone has a handful of counts. The genes are TRBV5-5 and TRBJ2-3, with 7 bases that match TRBD1. J lost 1 base, V lost 1 base, and 3 bases had no gene match. Germline CDR1 SGHKS, CDR2 YYEKEE (reference sequence). CDR3 length: 15 amino acids. The CDR3 DNA reads TGTGCCAGCAGCTTGACAGGGGATGGCACAGATACGCAGTATTTT. Its protein product is CASSLTGDGTDTQYF.

This clone was seen only a few times. V usage is TRBV10-1 and J usage is TRBJ2-2; a possible D gene is TRBD2 (7 bases). In germline, CDR1 is WNHNN, CDR2 SYGVQD (reference sequence). This CDR3 region has 15 residues. Trimming left V 3 bases short and J 4 bases short, with 12 bases between. CDR3 loop: CASSDGGAGTGELFF. CDR3 bases: TGCGCCAGCAGTGATGGGGGGGCGGGCACCGGGGAGCTGTTTTTT.

This clone turned up a few times. The V and J genes are TRBV9 and TRBJ2-5, with 11 nucleotides matching TRBD1. This CDR3 has 15 amino acids. J lost 5 bases, V lost 7 bases, and 10 bases had no gene match. The germline V gene encodes CDR1 SGDLS and CDR2 YYNGEE. CDR3 protein: CASLLGTGGWETQYF. DNA of the CDR3: TGTGCCAGCCTACTCGGGACAGGGGGGTGGGAGACCCAGTACTTC.

This clone has just a few counts. The chain employs TRBV29-1 and TRBJ2-2; 10 bases map to TRBD1. Germline CDR1 is SQVTM and CDR2 is ANQGSEA. The CDR3 covers 14 residues. J lost 7 bases, V lost 7 bases, and 9 bases had no gene match. The CDR3 spells CSATRGQGNGELFF. CDR3 nucleotide sequence: TGCAGCGCAACAAGGGGACAGGGGAACGGGGAGCTGTTTTTT.

This clone was observed a handful of times. The chain combines TRBV7-9 with TRBJ2-1; D possibly corresponds to TRBD2 (7 bases). The CDR3 consists of 12 residues. Trimming cost V 5 bases and J 8 bases, with 10 bases left between them. CDR1 is SEHNR and CDR2 is FQNEAQ in the germline V gene (reference sequence). The CDR3 DNA is TGTGCCAGCAGCCAAGGGGGGGATGAGCAGTTCTTC. Translation gives CASSQGGDEQFF.

This clone showed up just a few times. The chain carries TRBV19 and TRBJ1-1, with D hard to call. The ends were cut back, 7 bases at V and 5 bases at J, with 17 bases in the middle. CDR3 length equals 14 residues. The V gene's germline CDR1 is LNHDA and CDR2 SQIVND (reference sequence). The CDR3 coding sequence is TGTGCCAGTACCCCATATGTGGCGGGGACTGAAGCTTTCTTT. Translation gives CASTPYVAGTEAFF.

The chain uses TRBV27 and TRBJ2-1, with 15 nucleotides matching TRBD2. Trimming cost V 5 bases and J 7 bases; bases outside gene matches: 6. This CDR3 is 16 amino acids long. Germline loops: CDR1 MNHEY, CDR2 SMNVEV (reference sequence). The CDR3 reads CASSRGLAGGINEQFF. CDR3 bases: TGTGCCAGCAGTCGGGGACTAGCGGGAGGTATAAATGAGCAGTTCTTC.

The table lists this clone with a few counts. The chain links TRBV10-2 to TRBJ2-5; 9 bases line up with TRBD1. This CDR3 has 13 amino acids. J gave up 6 bases and V 2 bases, and 1 base lay outside the gene matches. Germline V CDR1 and CDR2: WSHSY, SAAADI. The CDR3 protein is CASSENRGQTQYF. DNA of the CDR3: TGCGCCAGCAGTGAGAACAGGGGGCAGACCCAGTACTTC.

This clone has just one count. The J gene is TRBJ2-1, the V gene TRBV6-1, with 8 bases aligning to TRBD1. J gave up 7 bases and V 5 bases, and 1 base lay outside the gene matches. The germline V gene encodes CDR1 MNHNS and CDR2 SASEGT. The CDR3 is 12 amino acids. The CDR3 loop is CASSQGANEQFF. CDR3 in DNA: TGTGCCAGCAGTCAGGGGGCAAATGAGCAGTTCTTC.

The rearrangement links TRBV7-9 to TRBJ1-2, with D unresolved. Trimming left V 1 base short and J 1 base short, with 7 bases between. The CDR3 spans 14 residues. CDR1 is SEHNR, CDR2 FQNEAQ, per germline (reference sequence). CDR3 nucleotide sequence: TGTGCCAGCAGCTTAGGCGGCGGTAACTATGGCTACACCTTC. Encoded protein: CASSLGGGNYGYTF.

The rearrangement uses TRBV7-8 and TRBJ2-2; D uncertain. Per germline, CDR1 SGHVS and CDR2 FQNEAQ. This CDR3 is 13 amino acids long. V lost 0 bases and J 6 bases, leaving 5 bases between the germline ends. The CDR3 spells CASSLAFAGELFF. The DNA of the CDR3 is TGTGCCAGCAGCTTAGCGTTTGCCGGGGAGCTGTTTTTT.

This clone came up a few times. The chain joins TRBV9 to TRBJ1-1; the D gene is possibly TRBD1 (6 bases). The germline V and J ends were trimmed by 2 bases and 2 bases, with 16 bases remaining between them. The CDR3 loop spans 16 amino acids. Germline V gene lookup returns CDR1 SGDLS and CDR2 YYNGEE. CDR3 protein: CASSVGTHKTNTEAFF. The CDR3 nucleotides are TGTGCCAGCAGCGTCGGGACACACAAGACAAACACTGAAGCTTTCTTT.

This clone appeared a few times. The genes are TRBV7-9 and TRBJ1-1; TRBD1 matches 9 bases. Losses at the gene ends were 3 bases for V and 0 bases for J; bases not matched to a gene: 5. This CDR3 has 16 residues. CDR1 is SEHNR and CDR2 is FQNEAQ in the germline V gene (reference sequence). Written as DNA, the CDR3 is TGTGCCAGCAGCTTGGAGGGACAGGGCATGAACACTGAAGCTTTCTTT. This codes for CASSLEGQGMNTEAFF.

The V gene is TRBV7-3, the J gene TRBJ1-1; D might be TRBD1 (5 bases). V lost 3 bases and J lost 3, with 8 bases in between. The CDR3 runs 13 residues. The germline V gene has CDR1 SGHTA and CDR2 FQGTGA. CDR3 in DNA: TGTGCCAGCAGCTTGGACACCTACACTGAAGCTTTCTTT. Its translation: CASSLDTYTEAFF. The whole variable domain, remainder taken from reference TRBV7-3 and TRBJ1-1, is GAGVSQTPSNKVTEKGKYVELRCDPISGHTALYWYRQSLGQGPEFLIYFQGTGAADDSGLPNDRFFAVRPEGSVSTLKIQRTERGDSAVYLCASSLDTYTEAFFGQGTRLTVV.

The chain couples TRBV2 to TRBJ1-5; 8 nucleotides match TRBD1. V shed 3 bases and J 3 bases; nucleotides not matched to a gene: 7. The germline V gene encodes CDR1 SNHLY and CDR2 FYNNEI. CDR3 size: 16 residues. CDR3 loop: CASSDHRGGFNQPQHF. CDR3 in DNA: TGTGCCAGCAGTGATCACAGGGGGGGATTCAATCAGCCCCAGCATTTT.

This clone was seen a handful of times. The chain couples TRBV7-2 to TRBJ1-4; 7 bases are a match to TRBD1. Germline assignment: CDR1 SGHTA and CDR2 FQGNSA. J gave up 5 bases and V 5 bases, and 5 bases lay outside the gene matches. This CDR3 has 14 amino acids. This chain's CDR3 is CASSPGQLNEKLFF. The CDR3 DNA is TGTGCCAGCAGCCCGGGACAGCTAAATGAAAAACTGTTTTTT.

In this sample, this clone turned up many times. This chain connects TRBV14 to TRBJ1-1; TRBD1 might be the D (6 bases). V was shortened by 5 bases and J by 6 bases, with 16 bases between the two germline ends. Germline lookup yields CDR1 SGHDN and CDR2 FVKESK. This CDR3 contains 14 residues. The CDR3 reads CASSIGGGIPEAFF. The CDR3, as DNA: TGTGCCAGCAGCATAGGGGGGGGAATACCTGAAGCTTTCTTT.

The CDR3 is CASSPFTGTEQETQYF. The CDR3, as DNA: TGTGCCAGCAGCCCGTTCACCGGGACAGAACAAGAGACCCAGTACTTC. The chain joins TRBV7-9 to TRBJ2-5; 7 bases match TRBD1. The germline gives CDR1 SEHNR, CDR2 FQNEAQ (reference sequence). This CDR3 has 16 residues. The V and J ends lost 5 bases and 2 bases, in that order; junction bases with no gene match: 11.

V is TRBV6-5 and J is TRBJ2-6, with 7 bases fitting TRBD1. With 5 bases clipped from V and 1 base from J, the junction kept 2 bases outside the gene matches. Germline V gene data show CDR1 as MNHEY and CDR2 as SVGAGI. This CDR3 comprises 15 residues. The DNA of the CDR3 is TGTGCCAGCAGTCCGGACAGGTCTGGGGCCAACGTCCTGACTTTC. Encoded protein: CASSPDRSGANVLTF.

This clone is a singleton in its sample. The rearrangement links TRBV6-1 to TRBJ2-4; D gene unclear. The V gene lost 5 bases and the J gene lost 8 bases, with 7 bases spanning the gap. CDR3 length: 11 residues. CDR1 and CDR2 from the germline V gene are MNHNS and SASEGT. Here the CDR3 reads CASSSSDIQYF. CDR3 DNA: TGTGCCAGCAGTAGCTCTGACATTCAGTACTTC.

The sample holds many counts of this clone. V usage is TRBV19 and J usage is TRBJ1-1; 7 nucleotides align to TRBD1. Germline values: CDR1 LNHDA, CDR2 SQIVND (reference sequence). The J segment lost 3 bases and the V segment lost 8 bases, leaving 3 bases of the junction unmatched. CDR3 length: 12 residues. The CDR3 region has the DNA TGTGCCAGTGGAGACAGGGACACTGAAGCTTTCTTT. Translating gives CASGDRDTEAFF. Looking up the rest from reference TRBV19 and TRBJ1-1 gives the full variable domain: DGGITQSPKYLFRKEGQNVTLSCEQNLNHDAMYWYRQDPGQGLRLIYYSQIVNDFQKGDIAEGYSVSREKKESFPLTVTSAQKNPTAFYLCASGDRDTEAFFGQGTRLTVV.

This clone was picked up many times. The V call is TRBV11-2, the J call TRBJ2-1; D assignment may be TRBD1 or TRBD2 (5 bases each). The CDR3 extends over 14 amino acids. V shed 5 bases and J shed 5 bases, with 13 bases lying between them. CDR1 is SGHAT and CDR2 is FQNNGV in the germline V gene. DNA for the CDR3: TGTGCCAGCAGCCAGGTGACGGGACACAATGAGCAGTTCTTC. It is translated as CASSQVTGHNEQFF.

This clone was seen repeatedly, ten times or more. V gene TRBV10-3 combines with J gene TRBJ1-2, with D maybe TRBD1 (5 bases). The CDR3 covers 11 residues. V gave up 5 bases and J gave up 8 bases, with 9 bases separating them. Germline V gene sequence: CDR1 ENHRY, CDR2 SYGVKD. The CDR3 DNA sequence: TGTGCCATCAGTCCAGGGTTGGGCTACACCTTC. It is translated as CAISPGLGYTF.

This clone was seen only a few times. V and J are TRBV7-2 and TRBJ2-7; 9 bases map to TRBD1. The CDR3 loop spans 15 amino acids. Unmatched junction bases numbered 8, after V lost 4 bases and J lost 4 bases. Germline V CDR1 and CDR2: SGHTA, FQGNSA. The DNA for the CDR3 is TGTGCCAGCAGCTCTCCGGACAGGGGACTGTACGAGCAGTACTTC. Its translation: CASSSPDRGLYEQYF.

This clone has more than one count but fewer than ten. V gene TRBV4-2 combines with J gene TRBJ2-2; TRBD1 is a possible D gene (6 bases). This CDR3 contains 17 residues. Germline V lookup: CDR1 LGHNA, CDR2 YNFKEQ. V lost 0 bases and J 0 bases, leaving 11 bases between the germline ends. CDR3 sequence: CASSQDKGDANTGELFF. The CDR3 bases are TGTGCCAGCAGCCAAGATAAGGGGGACGCGAACACCGGGGAGCTGTTTTTT.

This clone was recorded a few times. This chain links TRBV10-3 with TRBJ1-3; D is ambiguous. The germline V and J ends were trimmed by 4 bases and 1 base, with 8 bases remaining between them. This CDR3 is 14 amino acids long. Germline V gene data show CDR1 as ENHRY and CDR2 as SYGVKD. CDR3 coding DNA: TGTGCCATCAGTGGGTCCGGTTCTGGAAACACCATATATTTT. Protein product: CAISGSGSGNTIYF.

Only a few counts were recorded for this clone. A read error may account for a junction end that differs from germline. This chain links TRBV18 with TRBJ1-1; tentative D call: TRBD1 (6 bases). The CDR3 has 13 residues. Germline values: CDR1 KGHSH, CDR2 LQKENI. The CDR3 protein is CASSPIRDTEAFF. The CDR3 coding sequence is TGTGCCAGCTCACCGATAAGGGACACAGAAGCTTTCTTT.